Below, 17 T cell receptor beta chains from the same sample are listed, as sequenced in a study of blood T cell repertoires in COVID-19. Sequencing was performed with immunoSEQ multiplex PCR; in TCRdb, only in-frame clones are kept and a portion is missing. Seen here are over 300,000 clones, over 75% observed once, and the top ten hold 8% to 13%. Sequenced input: PBMCs or T cells enriched from blood (not recorded which). Every receptor here comes from a woman younger than 35 who had recovered from COVID-19.

The genes are TRBV2 and TRBJ2-7; possibly TRBD2 for D (6 bases). Trimming removed 7 bases at V and 3 bases at J, with 16 bases between. CDR1 and CDR2 (germline): SNHLY, FYNNEI. The CDR3 sequence is 14 residues long. The CDR3 reads CASISGVQDYEQYF. The CDR3 nucleotides read TGTGCCAGCATTTCGGGGGTCCAAGACTACGAGCAGTACTTC. The full variable domain, rest sourced from reference TRBV2 and TRBJ2-7, is EPEVTQTPSHQVTQMGQEVILRCVPISNHLYFYWYRQILGQKVEFLVSFYNNEISEKSEIFDDQFSVERPDGSNFTLKIRSTKLEDSAMYFCASISGVQDYEQYFGPGTRLTVT.

Regarding this clone: Other nucleotide sequences from this sample produce the same CDR3. This chain links TRBV5-1 with TRBJ1-1; possible D gene TRBD1, 6 bases. Germline CDR1 reads SGHRS; CDR2 reads YFSETQ. The CDR3 length is 16 residues. CDR3: CPPSLLGGGGGTEAFF. The CDR3, as DNA: TGCCCCCCCAGCTTGCTCGGGGGCGGGGGGGGCACTGAAGCTTTCTTT.

The sample holds one count of this clone. The chain uses TRBV30 and TRBJ1-5, with D maybe TRBD1 (5 bases). The CDR3 is 14 amino acids. From germline, CDR1 is GTSNPN and CDR2 SVGIG (reference sequence). V was clipped by 0 bases and J by 5 bases, with 11 bases between them. Written as DNA, the CDR3 is TGTGCCTGGAGTGTATGGGGGGACTATCAGCCCCAGCATTTT. This encodes CAWSVWGDYQPQHF.

The gene calls are TRBV5-1 and TRBJ2-1; 15 bases fit TRBD2. The junction had 8 bases not matched to a gene; V was cut back by 4 bases and J by 0 bases. Germline lookup yields CDR1 SGHRS and CDR2 YFSETQ. There are 19 residues in the CDR3. This CDR3 is CASSETGTSGRFSYNEQFF. The CDR3 DNA reads as TGCGCCAGCAGCGAAACCGGGACTAGCGGGAGGTTCTCCTACAATGAGCAGTTCTTC.

J is TRBJ2-7 and V is TRBV7-9, with TRBD2 matching 13 bases. Germline lookup yields CDR1 SEHNR and CDR2 FQNEAQ (reference sequence). The CDR3 spans 16 residues. Trimming cost V 5 bases and J 0 bases; bases outside gene matches: 4. This CDR3 reads CASSPRTSGGSYEQYF. The DNA of the CDR3 is TGTGCCAGCAGCCCCCGGACTAGCGGGGGCTCCTACGAGCAGTACTTC.

This CDR3 reads CASSLTPTNTEAFF. The DNA of the CDR3 is TGTGCCAGCAGTCTGACACCGACGAACACTGAAGCTTTCTTT. V gene TRBV27 combines with J gene TRBJ1-1, with D unresolved. Germline lookup yields CDR1 MNHEY and CDR2 SMNVEV (reference sequence). V lost 5 bases to trimming and J lost 1 base, with 11 bases between them. The CDR3 is 14 residues long.

As DNA, the CDR3 is TGTGCCAGCAGCTTAACCCCTTCAGGGTCTAATGGCTACACCTTC. This translates into CASSLTPSGSNGYTF. This chain links TRBV7-3 with TRBJ1-2, with D tentatively TRBD1 (5 bases). The V end lost 0 bases, the J end lost 6 bases, and 14 bases lay between the germline ends. From germline, CDR1 is SGHTA and CDR2 FQGTGA. CDR3 length: 15 amino acids.

The chain uses TRBV27 and TRBJ1-1; TRBD1 matches at 7 bases. Germline CDR1 and CDR2: MNHEY and SMNVEV (reference sequence). CDR3 length equals 16 residues. V was clipped by 5 bases and J by 0 bases; unmatched bases: 9. CDR3 protein: CASSLRPTGLNTEAFF. The CDR3 nucleotides read TGTGCCAGCAGTCTTAGGCCGACAGGGTTGAACACTGAAGCTTTCTTT.

V and J are TRBV27 and TRBJ2-1; D may be TRBD1 (6 bases). Germline-derived CDR1 and CDR2 are MNHEY and SMNVEV (reference sequence). The CDR3 runs 11 residues. The ends were cut back, 3 bases at V and 10 bases at J, with 7 bases in the middle. The CDR3 region has the DNA TGTGCCAGCAGTTTGACAGGAGAGCAGTTCTTC. Protein sequence: CASSLTGEQFF.

This clone has a handful of counts. The V and J genes are TRBV6-1 and TRBJ2-1; 9 positions match TRBD2. Germline V gene sequence: CDR1 MNHNS, CDR2 SASEGT. This CDR3 spans 16 amino acids. Germline trimming cut 3 bases from V and 9 bases from J; bases unmatched to any gene: 12. This CDR3 is CASSEDVAGAAGEQFF. CDR3 nucleotide sequence: TGTGCCAGCAGTGAGGACGTAGCGGGAGCAGCTGGTGAGCAGTTCTTC.

The chain joins TRBV10-3 to TRBJ2-3; 11 bases agree with TRBD2. The CDR3 has 16 amino acids. Per the germline V gene, CDR1 is ENHRY and CDR2 is SYGVKD. V was clipped by 2 bases and J by 5 bases; unmatched bases: 6. CDR3 DNA: TGTGCCATCAGTGAGGAGACTAGCGGGACGAGAGATACGCAGTATTTT. It encodes CAISEETSGTRDTQYF.

This CDR3 is CASSTEMNTEAFF. CDR3 in DNA: TGTGCCAGCTCAACTGAGATGAACACTGAAGCTTTCTTT. The rearrangement joins TRBV18 to TRBJ1-1; D unclear. Deletions cut 5 bases from V and 0 bases from J, with 7 bases between. Germline-derived CDR1 and CDR2 are KGHSH and LQKENI. This CDR3 is built from 13 residues.

The rearrangement links TRBV7-6 to TRBJ2-2; the D gene is possibly TRBD2 (5 bases). The V and J ends lost 5 bases and 3 bases respectively, with 13 bases between them. The CDR3 is made up of 15 amino acids. Germline V CDR1 and CDR2: SGHVS, FNYEAQ. The CDR3 region is CASSRAGHYTGELFF. DNA for the CDR3: TGTGCCAGCAGCCGCGCGGGCCACTACACCGGGGAGCTGTTTTTT.

This sequence joins TRBV7-8 and TRBJ2-1; TRBD2 is a possible D gene (5 bases). CDR3 size: 14 residues. The germline gives CDR1 SGHVS, CDR2 FQNEAQ. Trimming stripped 5 bases from V and 8 bases from J, with 16 bases between. CDR3 sequence (DNA): TGTGCCAGCAGCGGCAGCGGACCCGACGATGAGCAGTTCTTC. Its translation: CASSGSGPDDEQFF.

This rearrangement joins TRBV25-1 to TRBJ2-7, with D perhaps matching TRBD2 (6 bases). Trimming took off 1 base at V and 2 bases at J, with 21 bases between the two ends. The CDR3 length is 18 residues. Germline loops: CDR1 MGHDK, CDR2 SYGVNS. The CDR3 sequence is CASSELEGTRGDAYEQYF. CDR3 nucleotide sequence: TGTGCCAGCAGTGAATTAGAAGGGACCCGCGGGGACGCCTACGAGCAGTACTTC.

The rearrangement links TRBV5-4 to TRBJ1-6; possible D gene TRBD1, 5 bases. The CDR3 has 13 amino acids. CDR1 SGHNT and CDR2 YYREEE come from the germline V gene (reference sequence). Trimming took 7 bases from V and 10 from J, leaving 15 bases between them. The CDR3, as DNA: TGTGCCAGCGCTCTCCCCGGGGGATCACCCCTCCACTTT. Translation: CASALPGGSPLHF.

The J gene is TRBJ2-2, the V gene TRBV2; 8 nucleotides line up with TRBD1. Germline V gene sequence: CDR1 SNHLY, CDR2 FYNNEI. The ends lost 8 bases at V and 7 bases at J; junction bases unmatched: 15. This CDR3 spans 16 amino acids. Here the CDR3 reads CASLTRTGKYYGELFF. The DNA for the CDR3 is TGTGCCAGCCTAACCCGGACAGGGAAGTATTACGGGGAGCTGTTTTTT.